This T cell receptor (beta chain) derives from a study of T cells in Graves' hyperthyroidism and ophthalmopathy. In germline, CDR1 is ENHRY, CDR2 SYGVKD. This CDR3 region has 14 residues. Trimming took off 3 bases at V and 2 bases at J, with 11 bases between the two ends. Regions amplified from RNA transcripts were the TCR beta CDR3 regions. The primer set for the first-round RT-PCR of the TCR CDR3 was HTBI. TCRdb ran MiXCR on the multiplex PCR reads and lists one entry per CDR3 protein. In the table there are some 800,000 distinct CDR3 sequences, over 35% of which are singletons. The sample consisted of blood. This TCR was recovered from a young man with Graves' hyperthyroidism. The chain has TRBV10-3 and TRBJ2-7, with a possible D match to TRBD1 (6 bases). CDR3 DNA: TGTGCCATCAGTGAAGAGCAGGGGCCCTACGAGCAGTACTTC. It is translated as CAISEEQGPYEQYF.